This TCR beta chain was recovered during a study of T-cell reconstitution after alpha-beta-depleted transplantation in children. Study findings and constraints: The high TCRbeta diversity at day 60 in some patients came from surviving recipient T cells and thymic progenitors. A year post-transplant, T-cell counts and diversity derived mostly from newly produced T cells. Reportedly, alpha-beta T cells present about two months post-transplant originated from several hundred expanded clones of graft origin.

This CDR3 is built from 14 residues. The V end was cut by 5 bases, the J end by 3 bases, with 10 bases between. This clonotype turned up a few times. Antigen: not known. This sample's TCRbeta library carried unique molecular identifier barcodes. One entry per CDR3 protein results from TCRdb running MiXCR on the PCR reads. The sample lists roughly 200,000 distinct CDR3 sequences; roughly 9.1% were seen once. The starting material was PBMCs, mostly from graft donor cells, obtained 360 days after TCRalphabeta/CD19-depleted stem cell transplant. The rearrangement uses TRBV12-3 or TRBV12-4 and TRBJ2-2; D possibly uses TRBD1 or TRBD2 (5 bases each). This receptor was identified in a male patient aged 2 to 10 who had a stem cell transplant for acute myeloid leukemia, so the T cells may come from the graft donor. The CDR3 here is CASSPSGHTGELFF. In DNA form, the CDR3 reads TGTGCCAGCAGTCCGTCGGGACACACCGGGGAGCTGTTTTTT.